The following is a T cell receptor (beta chain) sequence with its context. Its antigen is not known. The sample originates from a study of blood T cells in healthy people across ages. With a J-beta primer mix and a sample-barcoded 5' primer, a second PCR ran about 7 to 12 cycles. TCRdb reprocessed the 5' RACE reads via MiXCR and lists one record per CDR3 protein. Of about 1,400,000 distinct CDR3 sequences in the sample, approximately 59% were seen once. In germline, CDR1 is MNHEY, CDR2 SVGAGI. CDR3 length: 15 amino acids. V lost 4 bases and J 5 bases, leaving 14 bases between the germline ends. Findings of the study overall: The study found more naive CD4+ cells and higher diversity in long-lived than aged donors.

The clonotype was recovered from a man between 18 and 35 years old in good health. The chain is built from TRBV6-5 and TRBJ1-4; a possible D gene is TRBD1 (5 bases). Sequencing was done on a sample of blood. This CDR3 reads CASSWTSGSNEKLFF. The CDR3 coding sequence is TGTGCCAGCAGTTGGACCTCAGGGTCCAATGAAAAACTGTTTTTT.